Shown below are 22 T cell receptor beta chains from a single sample sequenced in a study of blood T cells in healthy people across ages. A second PCR of 7 to 11 cycles used a sample-barcoded 5' primer and a J-beta primer mix. TCRdb reprocessed the 5' RACE reads with MiXCR, giving one entry per CDR3 protein. The data contain more than 650,000 distinct CDR3 sequences, about 53% of them singletons. The sequencing input was blood. Source of these receptors: a man older than 75 in good health.

The chain uses TRBV21-1 and TRBJ2-5; the table's D call, TRBD2, has no DNA check behind it. TRBV21-1 is given as a pseudogene. This CDR3 region has 16 residues. The CDR3 reads CASSKASSGVQEAQYF. The CDR3 nucleotides are TGTGCCAGCAGCAAAGCGAGTAGCGGGGTTCAAGAGGCCCAGTACTTC.

The V and J genes are TRBV24-1 and TRBJ2-1; TRBD1 matches 12 bases. Germline V gene data show CDR1 as KGHDR and CDR2 as SFDVKD. The CDR3 extends over 15 amino acids. V dropped 5 bases and J dropped 8; count of bases not matched to a gene: 6. DNA of the CDR3: TGTGCCACCAGTGTGGGGACAGGGGGCTCGGATGAGCAGTTCTTC. This sequence encodes CATSVGTGGSDEQFF.

This chain joins TRBV24-1 and TRBJ2-7, with D perhaps matching TRBD1 (6 bases). CDR3 length: 14 amino acids. The V end was cut by 9 bases, the J end by 1 base, with 15 bases between. Germline CDR1 reads KGHDR; CDR2 reads SFDVKD. CDR3 sequence reads: CATAGQGNSYEQYF. CDR3 in DNA: TGTGCCACCGCCGGCCAGGGGAATTCCTACGAGCAGTACTTC.

V is TRBV6-1 and J is TRBJ2-1; 16 bases are shared with TRBD2. V dropped 6 bases and J dropped 7; count of bases not matched to a gene: 15. Looked up from germline, CDR1 is MNHNS and CDR2 is SASEGT. The CDR3 loop spans 19 amino acids. The CDR3 DNA reads TGTGCCAGCAGCCCCAAATTTGGGACTAGCGGGAGGGCAAGTAATGAGCAGTTCTTC. This codes for CASSPKFGTSGRASNEQFF.

The V call is TRBV7-2, the J call TRBJ1-2; tentatively, D is TRBD1 (6 bases). The CDR3 length is 14 residues. V was cut by 2 bases and J by 7 bases, with 14 bases left in between. Germline V gives CDR1 SGHTA, CDR2 FQGNSA. The CDR3 DNA follows: TGTGCCAGCAGCTTACTAGAGGGAGGGGGTGGCTACACCTTC. It is translated as CASSLLEGGGGYTF.

The table lists this clonotype with a few counts. The chain has TRBV6-5 and TRBJ2-5, with TRBD2 identical over 9 bases. The germline V gene has CDR1 MNHEY and CDR2 SVGAGI. CDR3 length equals 13 residues. With V trimmed by 6 bases and J by 5 bases, 4 bases remained unmatched. CDR3: CASRTSGLETQYF. In nucleotides, the CDR3 is TGTGCCAGCAGAACTAGCGGGTTGGAGACCCAGTACTTC.

The chain uses TRBV27 and TRBJ2-5; D uncertain. The V end lost 4 bases, the J end lost 0 bases, and 9 bases lay between the germline ends. Germline V gives CDR1 MNHEY, CDR2 SMNVEV (reference sequence). The length of the CDR3 is 14 residues. The CDR3 sequence is CASSSLVNQETQYF. DNA for the CDR3: TGTGCCAGCAGTTCCCTGGTGAACCAAGAGACCCAGTACTTC.

The table lists this clonotype with a count of one. V usage is TRBV11-3 and J usage is TRBJ2-1, with 7 bases lining up with TRBD2. Germline V gene lookup returns CDR1 SGHNT and CDR2 YENEEA. The junction had 6 bases not matched to a gene; V was cut back by 5 bases and J by 8 bases. This CDR3 is built from 13 residues. The CDR3 region has the DNA TGTGCCAGCAGCCCAAGCGGGAACCATGAGCAGTTCTTC. Its protein is CASSPSGNHEQFF. Filled out from reference TRBV11-3 and TRBJ2-1, the complete variable domain reads EAGVVQSPRYKIIEKKQPVAFWCNPISGHNTLYWYLQNLGQGPELLIRYENEEAVDDSQLPKDRFSAERLKGVDSTLKIQPAELGDSAVYLCASSPSGNHEQFFGPGTRLTVL.

Note on this clonotype: Relative to the germline gene, one junction end is altered; a read error may explain this. The V gene is TRBV12-3 or TRBV12-4, the J gene TRBJ1-2; D is undetermined. The CDR3 is 15 residues long. CDR3 nucleotide sequence: TGTGCCAGCAGTTACTCAGGAGTAGCTAACGATGGCTACACCTTC. Amino acids: CASSYSGVANDGYTF.

This chain joins TRBV4-1 and TRBJ2-1, with TRBD2 matching 12 bases. J was trimmed by 2 bases and V by 0 bases; bases with no gene match: 2. The CDR3 extends over 17 amino acids. Germline CDR1 MGHRA, CDR2 YSYEKL. Here the CDR3 DNA reads TGCGCCAGCAGCCAAGAGGGACTAGCGGGTCCCTACAATGAGCAGTTCTTC. This gives the protein CASSQEGLAGPYNEQFF.

This clonotype was detected once. The chain is built from TRBV7-9 and TRBJ2-1; possible D gene TRBD1, 6 bases. The J call may be in error: the DNA end matches TRBJ2-7 better. Germline CDR1 and CDR2: SEHNR and FQNEAQ (reference sequence). The CDR3 contains 15 residues. Here the CDR3 DNA reads TGTGCCAGCAGCTTATGGCAGGGGACCTACAATGAGCAGTACTTC. Its translation: CASSLWQGTYNEQYF.

CDR3 coding DNA: TGTGCCAGCAGCGCCAGGGGGCGCGGTGGCTACACCTTC. Protein sequence: CASSARGRGGYTF. This sequence joins TRBV5-6 and TRBJ1-2; 8 bases agree with TRBD1. Germline-derived CDR1 and CDR2 are SGHDT and YYEEEE. The CDR3 is made up of 13 amino acids. With 4 bases clipped from V and 7 bases from J, the junction kept 6 bases outside the gene matches.

The chain links TRBV12-3 or TRBV12-4 to TRBJ1-5; D gene uncertain. V was shortened by 5 bases and J by 0 bases, with 14 bases between the two germline ends. The CDR3 is 16 amino acids. For the CDR3, the DNA is TGTGCCAGCAGTCCCCCGGGAAAGGGTAGCAATCAGCCCCAGCATTTT. It codes for CASSPPGKGSNQPQHF.

The genes are TRBV4-1 and TRBJ1-6, with 11 bases aligning to TRBD1. The CDR3 extends over 16 amino acids. Germline CDR1 and CDR2: MGHRA and YSYEKL. The trim removed 0 bases at V and 9 bases at J, leaving 4 bases unmatched. The CDR3 spells CASSQEGTGGFSPLHF. The CDR3 nucleotides are TGCGCCAGCAGCCAAGAGGGGACAGGGGGTTTTTCACCCCTCCACTTT.

The rearrangement joins TRBV11-2 to TRBJ2-7; 8 bases match TRBD2. The J call may be in error: the DNA end matches TRBJ2-5 better. CDR1 and CDR2 (germline): SGHAT, FQNNGV. The CDR3 consists of 15 residues. CDR3 sequence: CASRPSGGLGETQYF. Here the CDR3 DNA reads TGTGCCAGCAGACCCTCGGGAGGGCTCGGGGAGACCCAGTACTTC.

V is TRBV20-1 and J is TRBJ2-1; 8 bases align to TRBD2. In germline, CDR1 is DFQATT, CDR2 SNEGSKA (reference sequence). The CDR3 contains 17 residues. Germline trimming cut 0 bases from V and 4 bases from J; bases unmatched to any gene: 11. The CDR3 DNA is TGCAGTGCTAGAGATCTCCTGGAGCGGGAGAAGTACAATGAGCAGTTCTTC. Translation gives CSARDLLEREKYNEQFF.

The chain uses TRBV6-2 or TRBV6-3 and TRBJ2-1; 9 nucleotides agree with TRBD2. The V and J ends lost 5 bases and 9 bases, in that order; junction bases with no gene match: 5. Per germline, CDR1 MNHEY and CDR2 SVGEGT. CDR3 size: 13 residues. The CDR3 DNA reads TGTGCCAGCAGTAACCCGGGACTAGCTGAGCAGTTCTTC. It yields the protein CASSNPGLAEQFF.

The V gene is TRBV20-1, the J gene TRBJ2-4; weak D call: TRBD2 (5 bases). The CDR3 loop spans 16 amino acids. The germline V gene has CDR1 DFQATT and CDR2 SNEGSKA (reference sequence). Trimming stripped 0 bases from V and 0 bases from J, with 12 bases between. CDR3 protein: CSARDPRSGAKNIQYF. The CDR3 DNA reads as TGCAGTGCTAGAGATCCACGGAGCGGAGCCAAAAACATTCAGTACTTC.

The rearrangement joins TRBV9 to TRBJ2-1, with 9 bases fitting TRBD2. This CDR3 is 17 amino acids long. The ends lost 0 bases at V and 5 bases at J; junction bases unmatched: 9. The germline gives CDR1 SGDLS, CDR2 YYNGEE. CDR3 in DNA: TGTGCCAGCAGCGTAGCTATTATGGCGGGAGGGGACAATGAGCAGTTCTTC. This sequence encodes CASSVAIMAGGDNEQFF.

V is TRBV20-1 and J is TRBJ1-2; 11 positions match TRBD1. V lost 5 bases to trimming and J lost 5 bases; unmatched junction nucleotides: 7. CDR3 size: 14 residues. Germline V CDR1 and CDR2: DFQATT, SNEGSKA (reference sequence). CDR3 bases: TGCAGTGCTCCCAGGGGGGACAGGGGGTATGGCTACACCTTC. Its protein is CSAPRGDRGYGYTF.

In this sample, this clonotype turned up a few times. The chain's CDR3 is CSANGDFETQYF. CDR3 DNA: TGCAGTGCTAACGGGGATTTTGAGACCCAGTACTTC. The chain links TRBV20-1 to TRBJ2-5; D is possibly TRBD2 (5 bases). In germline, CDR1 is DFQATT, CDR2 SNEGSKA (reference sequence). The CDR3 is 12 amino acids. V gave up 4 bases and J gave up 5 bases, with 11 bases separating them.

The chain employs TRBV12-3 or TRBV12-4 and TRBJ1-5; possible D gene TRBD1, 5 bases. Trimming removed 4 bases at V and 2 bases at J, with 15 bases between. CDR3 length equals 16 residues. The CDR3 loop reads CASSSKEGTGNQPQHF. The CDR3 DNA reads as TGTGCCAGCAGTTCCAAAGAGGGGACTGGCAATCAGCCCCAGCATTTT.